Described below is a single T cell receptor (beta chain) sequence and its context. The data were taken from a study of cytomegalovirus exposure and HLA in healthy donors. Trimming cost V 2 bases and J 3 bases, with 7 bases left between them. The CDR3 extends over 13 amino acids. Germline V lookup: CDR1 KGHSH, CDR2 LQKENI. Primers: 60 Vbeta forward and 13 Jbeta reverse. TCRdb's table, derived via immunoSEQ multiplex PCR, lists solely in-frame clones and lacks some. There are more than 200,000 clones in the sample; 82% occur only once, and approximately 6% lies in the top ten. The chain links TRBV18 to TRBJ1-2; the D is unclear. Source material: PBMCs. The clonotype comes from a man aged 35-49 years in good health and CMV-seropositive. The CDR3 nucleotides are TGTGCCAGCTCACCAGGAGATTACTATGGCTACACCTTC. Protein sequence: CASSPGDYYGYTF.